These 5 T cell receptor beta chains originate from one sample sequenced in a study of blood T cells in healthy people across ages. The authors ran a second PCR of roughly 6 to 12 cycles using a sample-barcoded 5' primer and a J-beta primer mix. Each CDR3 protein is one row after TCRdb ran MiXCR on the 5' RACE reads. The sample carries 850,000 to 1,000,000 distinct CDR3 sequences, roughly 47% recorded once. The material sequenced was blood. These receptors were collected from a woman aged 55-75 years in good health.

This clonotype was seen a single time. The rearrangement joins TRBV28 to TRBJ1-6; TRBD1 might be the D (5 bases). This CDR3 is 14 amino acids long. Trimming removed 7 bases at V and 7 bases at J, with 14 bases between. In germline, CDR1 is MDHEN, CDR2 SYDVKM. The CDR3 DNA follows: TGTGCCAGCACCACCGGGACTAACAATTCACCCCTCCACTTT. Translation: CASTTGTNNSPLHF.

J is TRBJ2-5 and V is TRBV7-2; perhaps D is TRBD1 or TRBD2 (6 bases each). This CDR3 is 11 amino acids long. From germline, CDR1 is SGHTA and CDR2 FQGNSA. V was trimmed by 4 bases and J by 9 bases, leaving 9 bases between them. The DNA of the CDR3 is TGTGCCAGCAGCTGGAGGGGGGCCCAGTACTTC. As protein: CASSWRGAQYF.

The count of this clonotype is one. CDR3: CSALDPLESEQYF. DNA for the CDR3: TGCAGTGCCCTCGACCCTCTGGAGTCCGAGCAGTACTTC. The J gene is TRBJ2-7, the V gene TRBV20-1; unclear D gene. V was pared by 6 bases and J by 6 bases, with 18 bases between. This CDR3 is built from 13 residues. The germline CDR1 and CDR2 sequences are DFQATT and SNEGSKA (reference sequence).

The chain uses TRBV3-1 and TRBJ2-2, with 9 bases fitting TRBD1. Germline-derived CDR1 and CDR2 are LGHDT and YNNKEL (reference sequence). The V segment lost 6 bases and the J segment 5 bases; nucleotides outside the gene matches: 19. The CDR3 length is 19 residues. The CDR3: CASSPAPGQGQRGTGELFF. DNA for the CDR3: TGTGCCAGCAGTCCAGCCCCGGGACAGGGACAACGAGGGACCGGGGAGCTGTTTTTT.

The chain links TRBV4-1 to TRBJ1-5, with D perhaps TRBD1 (5 bases). V lost 1 base to trimming and J lost 7 bases, with 8 bases between them. This CDR3 spans 13 amino acids. The germline V gene has CDR1 MGHRA and CDR2 YSYEKL. The CDR3 region is CASSQGRGQPQHF. CDR3 nucleotide sequence: TGCGCCAGCAGCCAAGGGAGGGGACAGCCCCAGCATTTT.